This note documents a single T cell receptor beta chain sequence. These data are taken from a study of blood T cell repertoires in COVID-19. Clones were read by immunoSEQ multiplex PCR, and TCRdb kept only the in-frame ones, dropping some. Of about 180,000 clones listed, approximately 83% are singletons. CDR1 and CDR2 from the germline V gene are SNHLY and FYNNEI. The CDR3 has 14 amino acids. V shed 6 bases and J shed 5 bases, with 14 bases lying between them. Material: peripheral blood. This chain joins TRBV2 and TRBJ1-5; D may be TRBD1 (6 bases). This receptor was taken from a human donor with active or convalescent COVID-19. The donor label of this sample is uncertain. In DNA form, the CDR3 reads TGTGCCAGCAGAGCCGCAGGGGCCTATCAGCCCCAGCATTTT. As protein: CASRAAGAYQPQHF.